This T cell receptor beta chain was recorded in a study of blood T cell repertoires in COVID-19. The wider study: The origin of the acute and convalescent COVID-19 samples was the United States, Italy and Spain.

The table came from immunoSEQ multiplex PCR; TCRdb's copy has only in-frame clones and leaves some out. The sample shows 200,000 to 250,000 clones, about 90% of them seen only once. The specimen sequenced was peripheral blood. The receptor was isolated from a woman aged 45-59 years with acute or convalescent COVID-19.

The CDR3 protein is CSVGGQVEAFF. The CDR3 DNA reads as TGCAGCGTTGGCGGGCAGGTAGAAGCTTTCTTT. The chain uses TRBV29-1 and TRBJ1-1, with D uncertain. This CDR3 region has 11 residues. V lost 4 bases to trimming and J lost 8 bases, with 11 bases between them. Germline V gives CDR1 SQVTM, CDR2 ANQGSEA.